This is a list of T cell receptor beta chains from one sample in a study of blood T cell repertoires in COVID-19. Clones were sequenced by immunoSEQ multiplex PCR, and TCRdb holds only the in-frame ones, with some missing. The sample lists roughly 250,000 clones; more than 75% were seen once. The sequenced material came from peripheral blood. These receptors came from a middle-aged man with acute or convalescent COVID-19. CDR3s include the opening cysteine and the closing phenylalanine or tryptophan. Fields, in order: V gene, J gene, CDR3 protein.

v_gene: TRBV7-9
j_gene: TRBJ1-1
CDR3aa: CASSLDSSRNTEAFF

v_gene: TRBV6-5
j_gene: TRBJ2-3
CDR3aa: CASSPGGAEDTQYF

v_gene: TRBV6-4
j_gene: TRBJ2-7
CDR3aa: CASSPGTSSYEQYF

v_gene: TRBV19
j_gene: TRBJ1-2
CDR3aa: CASTSGGWGTGVFDYGYTF

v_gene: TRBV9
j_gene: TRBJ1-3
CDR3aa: CASSDHRSSGNTIYF

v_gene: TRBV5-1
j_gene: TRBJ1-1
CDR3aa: CASSRSRGRAEAFF

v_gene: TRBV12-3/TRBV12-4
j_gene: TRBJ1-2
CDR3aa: CASSPRSSGGYTF

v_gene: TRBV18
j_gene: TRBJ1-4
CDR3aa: CASREEQGNEKLFF

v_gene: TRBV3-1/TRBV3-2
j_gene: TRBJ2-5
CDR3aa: CASSRPDREETQYF

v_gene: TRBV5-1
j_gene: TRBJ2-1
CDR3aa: CASSAGTSGDHEQFF

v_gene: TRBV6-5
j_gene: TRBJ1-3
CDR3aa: CASRRDSTGNTIYF

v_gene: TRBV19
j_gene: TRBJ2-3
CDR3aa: CASSIGTSGADTQYF

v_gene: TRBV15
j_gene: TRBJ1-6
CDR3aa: CATSREGTGEALHF

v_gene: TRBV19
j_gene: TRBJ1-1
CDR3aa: CASSIARQGNTEAFF

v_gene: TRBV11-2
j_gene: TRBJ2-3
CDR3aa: CASSFGQVSAQYF

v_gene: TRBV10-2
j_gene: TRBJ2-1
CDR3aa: CASSWRGRYNEQFF

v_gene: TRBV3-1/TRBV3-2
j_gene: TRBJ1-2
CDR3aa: CASSHSTGTPSFYTF

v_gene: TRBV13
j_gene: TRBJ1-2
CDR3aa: CASSPTGTGGNYGYTF

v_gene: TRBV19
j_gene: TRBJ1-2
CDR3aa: CASSPGQVKNGGYTF

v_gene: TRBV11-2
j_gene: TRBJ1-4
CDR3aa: CASSHGAGSGEKLFF

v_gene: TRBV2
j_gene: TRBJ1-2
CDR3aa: CASSGSMGQGVLYTF

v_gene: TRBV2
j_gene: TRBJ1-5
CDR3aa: CASTSRAGNQPQHF

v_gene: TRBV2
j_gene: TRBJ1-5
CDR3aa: CATTRSPNQPQHF

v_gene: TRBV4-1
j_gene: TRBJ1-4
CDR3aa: CASSQERGFVGEKLFF

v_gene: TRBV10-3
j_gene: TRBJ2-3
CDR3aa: CAISENGLVTDTQYF

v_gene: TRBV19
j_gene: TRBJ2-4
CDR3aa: CASSIDTPASGGNIQYF

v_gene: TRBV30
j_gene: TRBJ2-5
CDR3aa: CAWLAGGRRETQYF

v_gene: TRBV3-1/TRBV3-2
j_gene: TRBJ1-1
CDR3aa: CASSQEFRGTEAFF

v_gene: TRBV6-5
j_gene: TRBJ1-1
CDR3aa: CASRRTQNTEAFF

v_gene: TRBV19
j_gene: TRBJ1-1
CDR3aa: CASSIGTGTEAFF

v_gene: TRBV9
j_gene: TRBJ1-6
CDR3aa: CASSGQGMYNSPLHF

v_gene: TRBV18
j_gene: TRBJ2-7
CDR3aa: CASLPTSGGASEQYF

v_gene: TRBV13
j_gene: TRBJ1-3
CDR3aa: CASSLPGQGNTIYF

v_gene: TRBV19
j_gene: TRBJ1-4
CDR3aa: CASQDRPNEKLFF

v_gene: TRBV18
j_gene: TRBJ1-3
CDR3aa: CASSLNTGSGNTIYF

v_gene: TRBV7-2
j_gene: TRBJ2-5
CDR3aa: CASSAEDRGQETQYF

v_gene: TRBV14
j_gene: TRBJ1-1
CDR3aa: CASRRDRNTEAFF

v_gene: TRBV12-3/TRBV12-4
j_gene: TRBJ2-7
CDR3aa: CASSLSGFEQYF

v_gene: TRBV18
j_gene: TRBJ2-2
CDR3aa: CASSPPGPNTGELFF